This paragraph covers one T cell receptor (beta chain) sequence. These data come from a study of control samples from healthy donors and cancer patients. Here immunoSEQ multiplex PCR was the method, and the copy in TCRdb shows in-frame clones only, minus some. The sample carries tens of thousands of clones, about 89% recorded once. The CDR3 is 14 amino acids. Germline V gene lookup returns CDR1 SGHTA and CDR2 FQGNSA. V lost 2 bases and J lost 2, with 10 bases in between. The rearrangement joins TRBV7-2 to TRBJ2-7, with TRBD1 as a possible D gene (6 bases). Sequencing was done on a sample of PBMCs. The clonotype originates from a woman between 50 and 59 years old with colorectal cancer. This CDR3 is CASSLFQGPYEQYV. The CDR3 DNA is TGTGCCAGCAGCTTATTCCAGGGGCCCTACGAGCAGTACGTC.